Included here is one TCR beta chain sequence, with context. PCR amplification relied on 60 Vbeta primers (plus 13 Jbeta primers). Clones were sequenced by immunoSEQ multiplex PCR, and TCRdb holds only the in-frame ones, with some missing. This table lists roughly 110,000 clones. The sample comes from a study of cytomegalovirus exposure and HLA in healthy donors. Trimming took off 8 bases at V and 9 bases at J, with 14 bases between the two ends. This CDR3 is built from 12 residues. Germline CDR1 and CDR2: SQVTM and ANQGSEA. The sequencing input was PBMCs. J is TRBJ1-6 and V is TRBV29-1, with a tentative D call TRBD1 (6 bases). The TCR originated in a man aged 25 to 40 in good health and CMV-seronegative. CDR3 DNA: TGCAGCCCTCGACAGGTTGGTTCACCCCTCCACTTT. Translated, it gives CSPRQVGSPLHF.